The rows below give T cell receptor beta chains drawn from one sample of a study of post-analysis software for immune sequencing data. TCRdb re-analysed the PCR reads in MiXCR, keeping a single row per CDR3 protein. This table has some 260,000 distinct CDR3 sequences, roughly a third appearing once. Specimen: blood. These receptors were taken from a girl aged 5-17 years with multiple sclerosis. Both conserved end residues are part of each CDR3. The D gene is left open where the match is weak. Some rows have no size entry. The others give once, few or many, or a class for an expanded clone.

CASSLTPWGDEQFF,TGTGCCAGCAGCTTAACCCCCTGGGGCGATGAGCAGTTCTTC,many,TRBJ2-1,-,TRBV7-3
CASSAGANAQYF,TGTGCCAGCAGTGCGGGGGCAAATGCGCAGTATTTT,-,TRBJ2-3,-,TRBV12-3/TRBV12-4
CASSRKAGLSTDTQYF,TGTGCCAGCAGCCGCAAAGCGGGCCTAAGCACAGATACGCAGTATTTT,-,TRBJ2-3,-,TRBV13
CASSQATGVVAEAFF,TGTGCCAGCAGCCAAGCGACAGGCGTGGTGGCTGAAGCTTTCTTT,few,TRBJ1-1,-,TRBV3-1
CATSDPASGYNEQFF,TGTGCCACCAGCGATCCGGCTAGCGGCTACAATGAGCAGTTCTTC,many,TRBJ2-1,TRBD2,TRBV24-1
CASSQDPAGGLETQYF,TGCGCCAGCAGCCAAGATCCAGCGGGGGGGCTTGAGACCCAGTACTTC,many,TRBJ2-5,TRBD2,TRBV4-1
CASSSLTGQSPLHF,TGTGCCAGCAGTTCCCTGACAGGGCAATCACCCCTCCACTTT,-,TRBJ1-6,TRBD1,TRBV27
CASSPRQSGNSPLHF,TGTGCCAGCAGTCCCCGACAGTCGGGTAATTCACCCCTCCACTTT,-,TRBJ1-6,-,TRBV28
CSVGEGVFGYTF,TGCAGCGTCGGAGAAGGGGTTTTTGGCTACACCTTC,many,TRBJ1-2,-,TRBV29-1
CASSLSRGETQYF,TGCGCCAGCAGCTTGTCCCGCGGAGAGACCCAGTACTTC,many,TRBJ2-5,-,TRBV5-1
CATSDPDLSYNEQFF,TGTGCCACCAGTGACCCGGACCTTTCCTACAATGAGCAGTTCTTC,many,TRBJ2-1,-,TRBV24-1
CASSQGATSLQTQYF,TGTGCCAGCAGCCAGGGGGCGACTAGCTTACAGACCCAGTACTTC,few,TRBJ2-5,-,TRBV4-2
CASSFGKGETQYF,TGTGCCAGCAGTTTCGGAAAAGGGGAGACCCAGTACTTC,once,TRBJ2-5,-,TRBV12-3/TRBV12-4
CASKRLDTQYF,TGTGCCAGCAAGCGGCTAGATACGCAGTATTTT,-,TRBJ2-3,-,TRBV6-5
CASSPLGGDSYNEQFF,TGTGCCAGCTCCCCCTTGGGCGGTGACTCCTACAATGAGCAGTTCTTC,many,TRBJ2-1,-,TRBV18
CASSLKGQGNYGYTF,TGTGCCAGCAGCTTAAAGGGACAGGGAAACTATGGCTACACCTTC,-,TRBJ1-2,TRBD1,TRBV7-8
CSALQPGASEAFF,TGCAGTGCTCTTCAGCCAGGGGCGAGTGAAGCTTTCTTT,-,TRBJ1-1,-,TRBV20-1
CASSPGLLRRISSYEQYF,TGCGCCAGCAGCCCGGGACTATTGAGAAGGATCAGCTCCTACGAGCAGTACTTC,few,TRBJ2-7,TRBD2,TRBV4-1
CASSTDGVPGEAFF,TGTGCCAGCAGCACCGACGGAGTCCCGGGTGAAGCTTTCTTT,many,TRBJ1-1,-,TRBV7-2
CASSLDGSNIQYF,TGTGCCAGCAGCTTGGATGGGAGCAACATTCAGTACTTC,many,TRBJ2-4,-,TRBV5-5
CASSQEASAADTQYF,TGTGCCAGCAGCCAAGAAGCTAGCGCGGCAGATACGCAGTATTTT,many,TRBJ2-3,-,TRBV4-2
CAGKASWAGETQYF,TGTGCCGGCAAGGCGTCGTGGGCAGGAGAGACCCAGTACTTC,-,TRBJ2-5,-,TRBV6-1
CASSPPGRTGLAYGYTF,TGTGCCAGCAGCCCCCCAGGGAGGACAGGACTCGCCTATGGCTACACCTTC,many,TRBJ1-2,TRBD1,TRBV6-6
CASIRQGGVTEAFF,TGTGCCAGCATTAGACAGGGGGGAGTAACTGAAGCTTTCTTT,once,TRBJ1-1,TRBD1,TRBV27
CATTGVTIYF,TGTGCCACTACTGGGGTCACCATATATTTT,-,TRBJ1-3,-,TRBV28
CASSLNEKLFF,TGTGCCAGCAGCTTAAATGAAAAACTGTTTTTT,-,TRBJ1-4,-,TRBV7-9
CASSSFNEQFF,TGTGCCAGCAGCTCATTCAATGAGCAGTTCTTC,-,TRBJ2-1,-,TRBV3-1
CASSERLAGGPKREQYF,TGTGCCAGCAGTGAGCGTCTAGCGGGAGGGCCCAAACGCGAGCAGTACTTC,few,TRBJ2-7,TRBD2,TRBV2
CASTDGTYNEQFF,TGTGCCTCGACGGACGGGACCTACAATGAGCAGTTCTTC,-,TRBJ2-1,-,TRBV27
CASSGVEGTGGEQYF,TGTGCCAGCAGTGGGGTAGAGGGGACCGGGGGCGAGCAGTACTTC,many,TRBJ2-7,-,TRBV28
CASSNIAGGGETQYF,TGTGCCAGCAGCAATATAGCGGGAGGCGGAGAGACCCAGTACTTC,many,TRBJ2-5,TRBD2,TRBV11-2
CASSPLTSGGYTF,TGTGCCAGCAGCCCCCTCACCTCTGGGGGCTACACCTTC,many,TRBJ1-2,-,TRBV7-2
CASSLVELKDSNQPQHF,TGTGCCAGCAGTTTAGTGGAGTTGAAGGATAGCAATCAGCCCCAGCATTTT,many,TRBJ1-5,-,TRBV12-3/TRBV12-4
CASSEAPGTTEAFF,TGTGCCAGCAGTGAGGCTCCCGGGACTACTGAAGCTTTCTTT,many,TRBJ1-1,-,TRBV12-3/TRBV12-4
CASSPEGPGELFF,TGTGCCAGCTCACCAGAGGGGCCCGGGGAGCTGTTTTTT,-,TRBJ2-2,-,TRBV18
CASSEFWGQGSRETQYF,TGTGCCAGCAGTGAATTCTGGGGACAGGGATCTCGGGAGACCCAGTACTTC,-,TRBJ2-5,TRBD1,TRBV25-1
CASSWAGSGRVTF,TGTGCCAGCAGCTGGGCAGGGAGCGGGAGAGTCACCTTC,few,TRBJ1-2,-,TRBV7-3
CASSPHLGSHPPNYGYTF,TGTGCCAGCAGCCCACACCTGGGCAGCCATCCCCCAAACTATGGCTACACCTTC,many,TRBJ1-2,-,TRBV7-9
CASADGGTDTQYF,TGCGCCAGCGCGGATGGGGGGACAGATACGCAGTATTTT,-,TRBJ2-3,-,TRBV5-1
CASSYGSSSNYGYTF,TGTGCCAGCAGTTACGGTAGCAGCTCTAACTATGGCTACACCTTC,many,TRBJ1-2,-,TRBV6-2/TRBV6-3
CASSLTSGRAEEQFF,TGTGCCAGCAGCTTAACTAGCGGGAGGGCGGAGGAGCAGTTCTTC,-,TRBJ2-1,TRBD2,TRBV7-8